This T cell receptor (beta chain) is from a study of regulatory T cells in long-lasting Graves disease (dated by TCRdb to 2020 to 2022). Regarding the study in general: Antithyroid drugs had been taken for less than 3 months by newly diagnosed Graves' disease patients. Persistent Graves' disease patients were compared with newly diagnosed Graves' disease patients by peripheral blood TCR sequencing and RNA sequencing. The study was registered as a clinical trial and conducted in China. A total of roughly 35 samples underwent TCR sequencing: roughly 13 from persistent and some 20 from newly diagnosed Graves' disease patients. The study at large found these results: As a limitation, the authors acknowledged that the small sample size may reduce accuracy. Because the primary lesion, thyroid tissue, could not be accessed, the study looked at peripheral blood alone. Persistent Graves' disease patients showed lower TCR Shannon entropy and fewer highly expanded clones than newly diagnosed patients, suggesting clonal expansion. TRBV28, TRBJ1-2 and TRBJ2-5 were preferentially used in persistent disease, while TRBV20-1 and TRBJ2-1 were favored in newly diagnosed disease. Patients with persistent disease shared more public clonotypes (about 3,000) than newly diagnosed patients did (966). Sequencing and analysis were restricted to the TCR beta chain.

Inclusive of the bounding cysteine and phenylalanine, the CDR3 is 13 residues long. Only CDR3 DNA remains: 39 bases, in frame from the first base. Trimming costs V 4 bases and J 6 bases, and their ends lie 14 bases apart. The germline V gene provides CDR1 SGHRS and CDR2 YFSETQ. The library was produced with multiplex PCR. Instrument on record: Illumina HiSeq 4000. iRepertoire HTBI primers and Arm-PCR amplification of CDR3 regions were used to construct TCR beta libraries. PCR products were gel purified before sequencing. Per the source publication's procedure: Across samples, some 62 TRBV and 13 to 15 TRBJ segments were identified and used for gene usage analysis of CDR3 amino acid clonotypes. COPE and FqMerger were used to merge filtered high-quality paired reads into contigs. BLAST was used to align contigs to IMGT TRBV, TRBD and TRBJ reference genes, with CDR3 defined following IMGT. Clonotypes above 0.1% frequency were classified as highly expanded clones. Shannon entropy was used to measure repertoire diversity, and the Gini coefficient was used to measure V-J evenness. A clonotype was considered public if more than one individual shared it. TCRdb reprocessed the public reads (quality trimming at Q25 with fastp, clone calling with MiXCR) and kept in-frame beta chains. One record per CDR3 amino acid sequence lists the most common genes and DNA. These V and J calls are TCRdb output, not the study's own analysis. In all, the sample holds under 450,000 distinct CDR3 sequences, and 15% to 20% of those were seen once. Around 21% of the sample goes to the ten largest clones.

In light of the paper, this sample's time point label describes: newly diagnosed GD, antithyroid drugs for less than 3 months. For both TCR sequencing and RNA sequencing, RNA was extracted from PBMCs in TRIzol. The diagnosis of Graves' disease followed American Thyroid Association guidelines. Patients for the study were recruited at an endocrinology department in Xi'an, China. From each patient, around 9 milliliters of peripheral blood was collected into an EDTA anticoagulant tube. PBMCs were isolated by Ficoll Paque Plus density gradient separation without further T cell sorting. RNA quality was checked with an Agilent 2100 Bioanalyzer and agarose gel, and concentration with a NanoDrop 2000. The table lists this clonotype with many counts. What antigen it recognizes has not been identified. No qualities accompany the bases; no much larger clone lies one base away. These data also formed part of another study, on T cells in Graves' hyperthyroidism and ophthalmopathy. Per that second paper: Stable Graves' hyperthyroidism was defined as no progression to ophthalmopathy during 18 months of follow-up. Hyperthyroidism patients were newly diagnosed, had a disease duration of under 2 months, and were aged 18 to 65 years. The study excluded patients with uncontrolled infections, other autoimmune diseases, pregnancy or lactation. Clinical symptoms, serum thyroxine and TRAb, thyroid ultrasound, and orbital computed tomography formed the basis for the diagnoses. The TCR CDR3 was subjected to a first round of RT-PCR using the HTBI primer set and the Qiagen OneStep RT-PCR kit. Most expanded thyroid clonotypes (frequency above 0.001) were also detected in blood, a finding suggesting that blood repertoires may reflect thyroid immune responses. A model built on a 13 V-J signature distinguished ophthalmopathy from stable hyperthyroidism, reaching roughly 88% sensitivity and about 81% specificity in cross-validation and 80%/75% in testing. During validation, the model predicted progression to ophthalmopathy a median of approximately six months ahead of onset, with around 71% sensitivity and about 72% specificity. A discovery cohort of about 100 patients, 43 with Graves' ophthalmopathy and about 60 with stable Graves' hyperthyroidism, was used to find distinguishing TCR V-J signatures. Whether ophthalmopathy could be predicted prospectively was tested in an independent validation cohort made up of approximately 19 hyperthyroidism patients plus 17 patients who later progressed to ophthalmopathy. The approximately 100 discovery patients were randomly divided into training and test sets at a 7:3 ratio. The study also compared thyroid tissue and blood T-cell repertoires from roughly six Graves' hyperthyroidism patients. After blood sampling, hyperthyroidism patients were treated with methimazole at a starting dose of 30 mg daily, and ophthalmopathy patients were treated with high-dose intravenous methylprednisolone. Libraries were constructed in a second round of multiplex PCR, after which size selection and purification were carried out. Paired-end sequencing of the libraries was performed with 100 bp reads on an Illumina HiSeq2000. SOAPnuke was used to process the raw data, throwing out any read that contained adapters or uncalled bases, had a mean Phred below 15, or lacked an exact constant-primer or identifier match. High-quality paired reads were merged using COPE v1.2.5, and each unique nucleotide sequence was defined as a clonotype. Clonotypes were aligned to IMGT TRBV, TRBD and TRBJ reference segments using MiTCR v1.1. Analysis was restricted to V-J combinations with a frequency above 0.0001, which covered about 99% of repertoires. The TCS score was defined as the ratio of F50 (clonal expansion) to E x V (chaos), calculated using BLOSUM62-based TCRdist between CDR3 peptides within each V-J. Welch's t-statistics and random forest reduced around 510 V-J features to 10 to 15, which were used in a naive Bayes classifier (R e1071). Sample size was not statistically predetermined, and blinding of investigators to group allocation was not performed. TCR Vbeta CDR3 sequencing of 120 to 150 peripheral blood samples (under 45 ophthalmopathy, about 80 hyperthyroidism and roughly 17 progressor patients) is reported in the paper.

The origin of this receptor is a woman aged 18-29 years with Graves disease. Donor details come from another sample of the same person, matched by shared clones. The sequencing here drew on peripheral blood mononuclear cells (PBMCs), taken at new diagnosis, from a patient treated with antithyroid drugs. The rearrangement joined TRBV5-1 to TRBJ2-7; the best D guess is TRBD1, with 6 bases matching. In nucleotides, the sequence is TGCGCCAGCAGCCTGGACAGCTTGGGCGAGCAGTACTTC. Translated, this gives CASSLDSLGEQYF.